The 25 T cell receptor beta chains presented below share a single source sample, sequenced in a study of CXCR3-negative and CXCR3-positive naive CD8 T cells. Study conclusions and caveats: The study found more hydrophobic TRB CDR3s in CXCR3-positive naive cells than in CXCR3-negative naive cells.

Their recognized antigens are unknown. The study made its TRB cDNA libraries by 5' RACE, adding UMI labels. TCRdb reprocessed the 5' RACE reads and keeps a single row for each CDR3 protein, giving no DNA. Its listing shows 150,000 to 180,000 distinct CDR3 sequences. Sequenced material: naive CXCR3+ CD8+ T cells from blood. Indicated subset: CD45RO-CCR7+CD27+CD95- naive CD8+ T cells expressing CXCR3 (TNR3+). These receptor sequences come from a human donor in good health. Some clones in this sample may be carry-over from other donors' samples.

J is TRBJ2-7 and V is TRBV6-5; checking the TCRdb D call of TRBD2 is not possible without DNA. Germline-derived CDR1 and CDR2 are MNHEY and SVGAGI. The CDR3 is 13 amino acids. This CDR3 reads CASSPGLVVEQYF.

The rearrangement uses TRBV28 and TRBJ2-2; the TCRdb call, TRBD2, lacks DNA for checking. This CDR3 contains 15 residues. From germline, CDR1 is MDHEN and CDR2 SYDVKM. The CDR3 sequence is CASSLYREGTGELFF.

This chain connects TRBV7-9 to TRBJ2-4; without DNA, the TCRdb call of TRBD2 cannot be checked. Germline values: CDR1 SEHNR, CDR2 FQNEAQ (reference sequence). This CDR3 comprises 15 residues. The CDR3 loop reads CASSLGPLAKNIQYF.

The chain uses TRBV4-1 and TRBJ1-1. There are 16 residues in the CDR3. CDR1 MGHRA and CDR2 YSYEKL come from the germline V gene. The CDR3 reads CASSQLNGDANTEAFF.

The chain couples TRBV20-1 to TRBJ1-2. In germline, CDR1 is DFQATT, CDR2 SNEGSKA (reference sequence). The CDR3 is 14 amino acids. Here the CDR3 reads CSARYGGTSYGYTF.

This chain joins TRBV12-3 or TRBV12-4 and TRBJ2-7. The CDR3 has 15 residues. CDR3: CASSPDLIGAYEQYF.

The chain is built from TRBV29-1 and TRBJ1-1. Germline V lookup: CDR1 SQVTM, CDR2 ANQGSEA. The length of the CDR3 is 14 residues. The CDR3 loop is CSGRGDFSNTEAFF.

The V gene is TRBV27, the J gene TRBJ2-1; TCRdb's assignment of TRBD1 cannot be checked, as there is no DNA. Germline CDR1 reads MNHEY; CDR2 reads SMNVEV (reference sequence). CDR3 length: 15 amino acids. The CDR3 region is CASSPDGSSYNEQFF.

The chain joins TRBV20-1 to TRBJ2-1; TCRdb's D gene call, TRBD1, goes unchecked for lack of DNA. The germline gives CDR1 DFQATT, CDR2 SNEGSKA (reference sequence). This CDR3 spans 14 amino acids. Here the CDR3 reads CSARDRGLSYEQFF.

The chain carries TRBV6-5 and TRBJ2-7. This CDR3 has 16 residues. From germline, CDR1 is MNHEY and CDR2 SVGAGI. CDR3 region: CASSYSRTGNSYEQYF.

The CDR3 region is CSASVEAHQETQYF. The chain recombines TRBV20-1 with TRBJ2-5; the TRBD2 assignment by TCRdb is unverifiable without DNA. Germline V gene data show CDR1 as DFQATT and CDR2 as SNEGSKA (reference sequence). This CDR3 is 14 amino acids long.

J is TRBJ2-1 and V is TRBV18; TCRdb indicates TRBD2, and absent DNA this call remains unverified. The germline V gene has CDR1 KGHSH and CDR2 LQKENI. CDR3 length: 17 residues. The CDR3 is CASSPGTSGRRYNEQFF.

The chain is built from TRBV28 and TRBJ2-1; TCRdb's assignment of TRBD2 cannot be checked, as there is no DNA. This CDR3 has 14 amino acids. Germline CDR1 MDHEN, CDR2 SYDVKM. The CDR3 protein is CASSLTSGYNEQFF. Drawing the rest from reference TRBV28 and TRBJ2-1, the complete variable domain is DVKVTQSSRYLVKRTGEKVFLECVQDMDHENMFWYRQDPGLGLRLIYFSYDVKMKEKGDIPEGYSVSREKKERFSLILESASTNQTSMYLCASSLTSGYNEQFFGPGTRLTVL.

The chain combines TRBV25-1 with TRBJ2-5; TCRdb outputs TRBD1, but without DNA this stays unchecked. The CDR3 loop spans 21 amino acids. Germline values: CDR1 MGHDK, CDR2 SYGVNS. CDR3 loop: CASSEFGPGTGARGRQETQYF.

The J gene is TRBJ2-3, the V gene TRBV15; the TRBD2 assignment by TCRdb is unverifiable without DNA. Per germline, CDR1 LNHNV and CDR2 YYDKDF (reference sequence). The CDR3 covers 15 residues. The CDR3 protein is CATSRDSGGPDTQYF. Full variable domain (rest looked up from reference TRBV15 and TRBJ2-3): DAMVIQNPRYQVTQFGKPVTLSCSQTLNHNVMYWYQQKSSQAPKLLFHYYDKDFNNEADTPDNFQSRRPNTSFCFLDIRSPGLGDTAMYLCATSRDSGGPDTQYFGPGTRLTVL.

The chain carries TRBV5-6 and TRBJ2-2. This CDR3 contains 12 residues. Looked up from germline, CDR1 is SGHDT and CDR2 is YYEEEE. CDR3 in amino acids: CASSVGGGELFF.

CDR3 in amino acids: CSASTPDRESNYGYTF. This chain joins TRBV20-1 and TRBJ1-2; as DNA is missing, the TRBD1 call by TCRdb cannot be tested. Germline loops: CDR1 DFQATT, CDR2 SNEGSKA (reference sequence). The CDR3 is 16 residues long.

The chain couples TRBV7-9 to TRBJ2-1; TCRdb selects TRBD1, and the lack of DNA leaves this call unchecked. From germline, CDR1 is SEHNR and CDR2 FQNEAQ (reference sequence). The CDR3 runs to 15 residues. The CDR3 sequence is CASRPNSLARDEQFF.

J is TRBJ2-5 and V is TRBV30; no DNA is available, so the TRBD2 call from TCRdb remains unchecked. This CDR3 has 13 amino acids. Per germline, CDR1 GTSNPN and CDR2 SVGIG (reference sequence). The CDR3 protein is CAWEEGLGETQYF.

The chain links TRBV5-1 to TRBJ2-3; TCRdb's D call of TRBD1 is untestable without DNA. Germline CDR1 SGHRS, CDR2 YFSETQ. The CDR3 length is 16 residues. The CDR3 loop reads CASSLEAGDSTDTQYF.

The chain's CDR3 is CSVREGGRHTEAFF. The rearrangement uses TRBV29-1 and TRBJ1-1. Germline CDR1 reads SQVTM; CDR2 reads ANQGSEA. CDR3 length: 14 amino acids.

CDR3 amino acids: CASSLVQTAGELFF. The chain employs TRBV5-1 and TRBJ2-2. Per germline, CDR1 SGHRS and CDR2 YFSETQ. There are 14 residues in the CDR3.

This chain links TRBV28 with TRBJ2-1; no DNA is available, so the TRBD1 call from TCRdb remains unchecked. CDR1 and CDR2 (germline): MDHEN, SYDVKM. CDR3 length: 15 residues. The CDR3 region is CASSEQGASYNEQFF.

CDR3 amino acids: CSARGQGYGYTF. The rearrangement joins TRBV20-1 to TRBJ1-2; TCRdb's D call, TRBD1, is unchecked because there is no DNA. There are 12 residues in the CDR3. Per germline, CDR1 DFQATT and CDR2 SNEGSKA (reference sequence).

The gene calls are TRBV25-1 and TRBJ2-7; lacking DNA, the TRBD1 call made by TCRdb goes unchecked. This CDR3 spans 11 amino acids. The germline CDR1 and CDR2 sequences are MGHDK and SYGVNS. The CDR3 loop reads CADSGGLEQYF.